This T cell receptor beta chain stems from a study of patients and donors after allogeneic stem cell transplantation. The CDR3 length is 12 residues. Trimming shortened V by 3 bases and J by 4 bases, and 6 bases separated the two germline ends. This clonotype has ten or more counts. TCRdb recomputed calls from the RT-PCR reads with MiXCR, one row per CDR3 protein. Among about 40,000 distinct CDR3 sequences, 30% to 40% were seen once, and the ten largest hold around 72%. Sequencing was performed on blood, either unsorted or a sorted T cell fraction (not recorded which). This chain joins TRBV12-3 or TRBV12-4 and TRBJ1-2; D not certain. This clonotype was sampled from a human donor who was either an allogeneic HSCT recipient or a stem cell or donor lymphocyte infusion donor (not recorded which). It is not recorded whose cells these are; they may come from a transplant donor. CDR3 region: CASSFRLYGYTF. CDR3 DNA: TGTGCCAGCAGTTTTCGTCTCTATGGCTACACCTTC.